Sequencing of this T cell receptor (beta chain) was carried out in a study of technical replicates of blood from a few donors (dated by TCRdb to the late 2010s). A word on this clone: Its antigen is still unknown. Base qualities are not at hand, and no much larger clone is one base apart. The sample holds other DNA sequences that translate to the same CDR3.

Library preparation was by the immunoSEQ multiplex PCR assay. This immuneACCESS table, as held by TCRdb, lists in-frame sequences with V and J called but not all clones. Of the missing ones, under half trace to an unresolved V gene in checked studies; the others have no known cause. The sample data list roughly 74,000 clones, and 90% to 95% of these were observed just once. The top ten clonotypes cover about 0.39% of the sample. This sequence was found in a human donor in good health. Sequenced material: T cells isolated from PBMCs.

CDR3 region: CASSGHRTGLGHTEAFF. The base sequence is TGTGCCAGCAGTGGTCACCGGACAGGGTTAGGGCACACTGAAGCTTTCTTT. The chain is encoded by TRBV7-9 joined to TRBJ1-1; 8 central nucleotides agree with TRBD1. The germline V gene (reference sequence) yields SEHNR for CDR1 and FQNEAQ for CDR2. The junction shows trimming of 6 bases on V and 3 bases on J, and the gene matches do not reach 15 bases of it. Measured from the cysteine to the phenylalanine, the CDR3 is 17 residues long. The retained sequence is limited to the CDR3, 51 bases, with the frame set at the first base.